The source of this T cell receptor beta chain is a study of identical twins. This clonotype was counted ten times or more. The antigen is unknown. General study points: Twins shared out-of-frame alpha sequences with excess low generation probability.

TCRdb reanalysed the 5' RACE reads using MiXCR and keeps one entry per CDR3 protein. Of some 710,000 distinct CDR3 sequences listed, roughly 6% are singletons. This clonotype was sampled from a man aged 18 to 29 in good health. Sequenced sample: naive T cells sorted from blood.

The DNA for the CDR3 is TGCAGCGTGGGCTTGGGTAGGAATGAGCAGTTCTTC. Translated: CSVGLGRNEQFF. The chain couples TRBV29-1 to TRBJ2-1; D remains unclear. The CDR3 is 12 amino acids. V lost 6 bases and J lost 7, with 13 bases in between. Germline CDR1 is SQVTM and CDR2 is ANQGSEA.